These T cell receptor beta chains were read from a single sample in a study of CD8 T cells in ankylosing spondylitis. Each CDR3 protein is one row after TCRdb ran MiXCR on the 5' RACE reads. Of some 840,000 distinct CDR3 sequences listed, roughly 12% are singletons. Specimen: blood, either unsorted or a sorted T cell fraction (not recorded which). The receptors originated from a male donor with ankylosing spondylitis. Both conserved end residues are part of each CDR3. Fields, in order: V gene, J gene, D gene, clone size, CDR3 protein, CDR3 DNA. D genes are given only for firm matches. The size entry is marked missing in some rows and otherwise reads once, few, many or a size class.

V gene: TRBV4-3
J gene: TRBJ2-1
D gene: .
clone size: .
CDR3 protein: CASSLESLSNNEQFF
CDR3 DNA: TGCGCCAGCAGCCTGGAGAGCCTATCGAACAATGAGCAGTTCTTC

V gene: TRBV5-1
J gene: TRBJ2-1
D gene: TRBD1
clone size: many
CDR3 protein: CASSSTGWSYNEQFF
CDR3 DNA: TGCGCCAGCAGCTCGACAGGGTGGTCCTACAATGAGCAGTTCTTC

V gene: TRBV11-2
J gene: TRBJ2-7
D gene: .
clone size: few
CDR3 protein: CASSSQGWGSYEQYF
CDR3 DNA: TGTGCCAGCAGCTCCCAGGGCTGGGGTAGTTACGAGCAGTACTTC

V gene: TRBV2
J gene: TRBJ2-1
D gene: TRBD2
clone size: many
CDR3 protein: CASSEALLAGGYNEQFF
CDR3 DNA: TGTGCCAGCAGTGAAGCGCTTTTAGCGGGAGGATACAATGAGCAGTTCTTC

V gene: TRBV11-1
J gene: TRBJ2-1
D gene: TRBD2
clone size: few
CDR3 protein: CASSKLGGLAGGDSYNEQFF
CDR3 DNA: TGTGCCAGCAGCAAACTTGGGGGGCTAGCGGGAGGAGACTCCTACAATGAGCAGTTCTTC

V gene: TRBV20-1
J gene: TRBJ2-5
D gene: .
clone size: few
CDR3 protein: CSASSLLETQYF
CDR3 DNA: TGCAGTGCTAGTTCTCTATTGGAGACCCAGTACTTC

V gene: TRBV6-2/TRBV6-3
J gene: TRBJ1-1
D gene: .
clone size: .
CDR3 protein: CASIDRSANTEAFF
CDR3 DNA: TGTGCCAGCATCGACAGGAGCGCGAACACTGAAGCTTTCTTT

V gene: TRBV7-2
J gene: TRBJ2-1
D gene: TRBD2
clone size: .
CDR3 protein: CASSMQRELGGEQFF
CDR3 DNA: TGTGCCAGCTCAATGCAGCGGGAGTTAGGCGGTGAGCAGTTCTTC

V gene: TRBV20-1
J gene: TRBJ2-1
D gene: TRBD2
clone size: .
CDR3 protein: CSANPRVSGDYNEQFF
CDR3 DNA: TGCAGTGCTAACCCCCGGGTCAGCGGGGATTACAATGAGCAGTTCTTC

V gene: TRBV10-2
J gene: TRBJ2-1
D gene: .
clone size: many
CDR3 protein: CASSAGTYNEQFF
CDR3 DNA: TGCGCCAGCAGTGCGGGGACCTACAATGAGCAGTTCTTC

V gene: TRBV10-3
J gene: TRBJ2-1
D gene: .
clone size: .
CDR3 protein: CAISEFGTSINEQFF
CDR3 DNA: TGTGCCATCAGTGAGTTCGGGACCTCTATCAATGAGCAGTTCTTC

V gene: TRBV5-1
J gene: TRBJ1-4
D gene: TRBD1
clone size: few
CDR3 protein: CASSPSGTDNEKLFF
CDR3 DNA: TGCGCCAGCAGCCCCTCTGGGACAGATAATGAAAAACTGTTTTTT

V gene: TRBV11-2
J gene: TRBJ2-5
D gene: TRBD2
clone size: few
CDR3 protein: CASSSPVTSGGETQYF
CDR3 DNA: TGTGCCAGCAGCTCTCCCGTCACTAGCGGGGGAGAGACCCAGTACTTC

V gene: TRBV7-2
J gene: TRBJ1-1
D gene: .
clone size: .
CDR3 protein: CASSLVTGSGTEAFF
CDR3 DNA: TGTGCCAGCAGCTTAGTCACGGGCTCGGGCACTGAAGCTTTCTTT

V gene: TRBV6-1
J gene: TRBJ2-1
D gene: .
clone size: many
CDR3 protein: CASSLRRGDEQFF
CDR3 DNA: TGTGCCAGCAGCCTCCGGCGTGGGGATGAGCAGTTCTTC

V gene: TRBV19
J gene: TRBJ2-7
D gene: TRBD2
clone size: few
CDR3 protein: CASSLWRGGPPDEQYF
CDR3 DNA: TGTGCCAGTAGTCTCTGGCGGGGGGGCCCGCCGGACGAGCAGTACTTC

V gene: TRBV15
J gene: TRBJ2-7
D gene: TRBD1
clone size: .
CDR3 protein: CATSEGDRLYEQYF
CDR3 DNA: TGTGCCACCAGCGAGGGGGACAGGCTCTACGAGCAGTACTTC

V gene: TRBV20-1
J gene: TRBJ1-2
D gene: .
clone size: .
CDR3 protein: CSARQSTGYTF
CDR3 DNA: TGCAGTGCTAGGCAGTCGACTGGCTACACCTTC

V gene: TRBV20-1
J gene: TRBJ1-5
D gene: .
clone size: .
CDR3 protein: CSATAHVNSNQPQHF
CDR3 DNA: TGCAGTGCTACCGCGCATGTAAATAGCAATCAGCCCCAGCATTTT

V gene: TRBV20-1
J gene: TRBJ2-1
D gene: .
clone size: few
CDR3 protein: CSAAVSSYNEQFF
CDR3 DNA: TGCAGTGCCGCAGTAAGCTCCTACAATGAGCAGTTCTTC

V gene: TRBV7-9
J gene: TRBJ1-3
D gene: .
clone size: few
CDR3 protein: CASSLPDRYSGNTIYF
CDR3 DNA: TGTGCCAGCAGCTTACCTGACAGATACTCTGGAAACACCATATATTTT

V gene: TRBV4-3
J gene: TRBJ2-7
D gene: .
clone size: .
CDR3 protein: CASSQGRWAYEQYF
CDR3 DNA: TGCGCCAGCAGCCAAGGAAGGTGGGCCTACGAGCAGTACTTC